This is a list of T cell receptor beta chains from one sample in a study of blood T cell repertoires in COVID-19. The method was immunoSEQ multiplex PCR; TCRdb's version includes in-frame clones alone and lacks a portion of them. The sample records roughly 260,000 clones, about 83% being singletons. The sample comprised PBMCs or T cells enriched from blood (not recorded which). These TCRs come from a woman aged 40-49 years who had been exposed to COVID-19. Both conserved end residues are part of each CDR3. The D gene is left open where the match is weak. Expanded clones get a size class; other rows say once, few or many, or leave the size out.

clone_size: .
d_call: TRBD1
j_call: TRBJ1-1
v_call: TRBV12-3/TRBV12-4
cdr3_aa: CASSTGTVPEAFF
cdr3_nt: TGTGCCAGCAGTACCGGGACAGTACCTGAAGCTTTCTTT

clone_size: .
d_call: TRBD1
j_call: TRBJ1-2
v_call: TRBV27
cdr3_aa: CASSQGGIYGYTF
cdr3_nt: TGTGCCAGCTCCCAGGGGGGCATCTATGGCTACACCTTC

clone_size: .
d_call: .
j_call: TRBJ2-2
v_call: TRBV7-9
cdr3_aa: CASSQTISGELFF
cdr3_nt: TGTGCCAGCAGCCAAACAATCTCCGGGGAGCTGTTTTTT

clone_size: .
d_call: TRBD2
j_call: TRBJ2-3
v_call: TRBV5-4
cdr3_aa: CASSLRGGTTDTQYF
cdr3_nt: TGTGCCAGCAGCTTGCGGGGGGGGACCACAGATACGCAGTATTTT

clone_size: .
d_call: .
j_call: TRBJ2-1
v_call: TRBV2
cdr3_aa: CASSGRQNTAYNEQFF
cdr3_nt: TGTGCCAGCAGTGGCCGACAGAATACAGCCTACAATGAGCAGTTCTTC

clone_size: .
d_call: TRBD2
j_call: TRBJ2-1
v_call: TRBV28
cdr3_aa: CAIGGLAGRNEQFF
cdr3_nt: TGTGCCATCGGCGGACTAGCGGGGAGGAATGAGCAGTTCTTC

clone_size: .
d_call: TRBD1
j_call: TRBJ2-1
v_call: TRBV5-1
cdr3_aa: CASSRWTGGYNEQFF
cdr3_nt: TGCGCCAGCAGCAGATGGACAGGGGGCTATAATGAGCAGTTCTTC

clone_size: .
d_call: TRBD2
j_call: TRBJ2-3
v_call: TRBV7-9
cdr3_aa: CASTRRGGQADTQYF
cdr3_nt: TGTGCCAGCACCCGGCGGGGGGGGCAGGCAGATACGCAGTATTTT

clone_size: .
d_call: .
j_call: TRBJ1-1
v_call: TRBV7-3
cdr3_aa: CASSLAQGIREAFF
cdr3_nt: TGTGCCAGCAGCTTAGCCCAGGGGATCCGGGAAGCTTTCTTT

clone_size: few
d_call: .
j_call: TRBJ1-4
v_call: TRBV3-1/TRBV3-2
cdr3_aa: CASSQSRPGTTNEKLFF
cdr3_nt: TGTGCCAGCAGCCAGAGCCGTCCGGGTACAACTAATGAAAAACTGTTTTTT

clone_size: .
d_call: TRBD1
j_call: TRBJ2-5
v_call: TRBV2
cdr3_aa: CASSVARGQETQYF
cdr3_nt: TGTGCCAGCAGTGTTGCCAGGGGGCAAGAGACCCAGTACTTC